The clone carrying this TCR beta chain has only a few counts. V was clipped by 5 bases and J by 7 bases; unmatched bases: 4. This CDR3 contains 13 residues. This record belongs to a study of identical twins. All donors were healthy, and all were Caucasian. MiXCR, applied by TCRdb to the 5' RACE reads, yields one record per CDR3 protein. Of hundreds of thousands of distinct CDR3 sequences listed, about 20% are singletons. This sample also belongs to another study, concerning T cells expressing NK-cell markers.

The chain combines TRBV12-3 or TRBV12-4 with TRBJ1-2; 10 bases align to TRBD1. The material sequenced was PBMCs. This sequence was found in a young woman in good health. CDR3 in DNA: TGTGCCAGCAGTCAGACAGGGGGCGGTGGCTACACCTTC. Protein product: CASSQTGGGGYTF.